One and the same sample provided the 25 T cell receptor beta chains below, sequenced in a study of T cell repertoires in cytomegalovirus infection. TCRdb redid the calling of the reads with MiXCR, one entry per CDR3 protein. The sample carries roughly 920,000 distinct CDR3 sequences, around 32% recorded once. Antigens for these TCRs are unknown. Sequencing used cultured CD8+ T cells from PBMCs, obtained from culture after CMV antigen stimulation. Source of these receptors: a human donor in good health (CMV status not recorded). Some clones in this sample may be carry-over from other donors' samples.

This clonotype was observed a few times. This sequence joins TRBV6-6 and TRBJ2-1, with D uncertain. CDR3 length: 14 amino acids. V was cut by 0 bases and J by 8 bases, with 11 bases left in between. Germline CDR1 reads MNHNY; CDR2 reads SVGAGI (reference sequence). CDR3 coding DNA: TGTGCCAGCAGTTACTCTGGGCCGATAGATGAGCAGTTCTTC. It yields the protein CASSYSGPIDEQFF.

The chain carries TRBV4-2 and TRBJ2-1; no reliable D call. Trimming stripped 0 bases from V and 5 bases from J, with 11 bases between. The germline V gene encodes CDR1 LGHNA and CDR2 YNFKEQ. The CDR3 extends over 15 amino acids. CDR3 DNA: TGTGCCAGCAGCCAAGAACGGCCTACGAACAATGAGCAGTTCTTC. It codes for CASSQERPTNNEQFF.

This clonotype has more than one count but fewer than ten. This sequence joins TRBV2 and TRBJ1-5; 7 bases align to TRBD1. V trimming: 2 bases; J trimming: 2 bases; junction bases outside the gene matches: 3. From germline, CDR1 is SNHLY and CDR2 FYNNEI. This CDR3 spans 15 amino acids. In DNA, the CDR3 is TGTGCCAGCAGTGAAAGGGGGACAGGCAATCAGCCCCAGCATTTT. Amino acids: CASSERGTGNQPQHF.

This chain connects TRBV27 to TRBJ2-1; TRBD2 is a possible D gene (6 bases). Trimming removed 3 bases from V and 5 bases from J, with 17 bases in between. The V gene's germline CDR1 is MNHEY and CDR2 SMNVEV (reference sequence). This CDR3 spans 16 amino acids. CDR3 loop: CASSFDGGLYHNEQFF. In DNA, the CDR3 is TGTGCCAGCAGTTTCGACGGGGGACTTTACCACAATGAGCAGTTCTTC.

CDR3 nucleotides: TGTGCCAGCAGTTACCAGACCGGGGAGCTGTTTTTT. Its protein is CASSYQTGELFF. The gene calls are TRBV6-5 and TRBJ2-2; D is uncertain. This CDR3 is 12 amino acids long. Germline assignment: CDR1 MNHEY and CDR2 SVGAGI. V was pared by 2 bases and J by 5 bases, with 3 bases between.

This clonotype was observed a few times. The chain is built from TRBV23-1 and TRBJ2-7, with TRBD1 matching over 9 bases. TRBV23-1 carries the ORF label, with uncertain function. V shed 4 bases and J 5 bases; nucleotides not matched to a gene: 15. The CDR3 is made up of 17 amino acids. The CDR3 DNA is TGCGCCAGCAGTCCTTCTTACTCAGGGGACAGGGTGGACGAGCAGTACTTC. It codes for CASSPSYSGDRVDEQYF.

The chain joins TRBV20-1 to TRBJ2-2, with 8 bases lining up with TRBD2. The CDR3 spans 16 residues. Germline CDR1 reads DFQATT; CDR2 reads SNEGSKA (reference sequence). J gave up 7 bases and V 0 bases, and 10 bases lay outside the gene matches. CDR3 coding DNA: TGCAGTGCTAGAGACCTCCGGACTAGCCAATACGGGGAGCTGTTTTTT. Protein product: CSARDLRTSQYGELFF.

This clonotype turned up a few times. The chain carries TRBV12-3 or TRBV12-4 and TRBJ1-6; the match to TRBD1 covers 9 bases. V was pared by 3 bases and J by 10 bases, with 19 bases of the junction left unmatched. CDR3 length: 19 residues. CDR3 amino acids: CASSFSANAWTGDSSPLHF. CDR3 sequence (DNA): TGTGCCAGCAGTTTCTCGGCGAACGCGTGGACAGGGGATTCATCACCCCTCCACTTT.

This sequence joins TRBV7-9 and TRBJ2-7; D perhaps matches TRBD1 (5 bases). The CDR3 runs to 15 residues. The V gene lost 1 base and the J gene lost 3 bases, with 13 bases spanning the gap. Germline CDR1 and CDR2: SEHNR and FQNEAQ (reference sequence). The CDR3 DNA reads TGTGCCAGCAGCTTAGTACCAGGGCCCCTCTACGAGCAGTACTTC. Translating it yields CASSLVPGPLYEQYF.

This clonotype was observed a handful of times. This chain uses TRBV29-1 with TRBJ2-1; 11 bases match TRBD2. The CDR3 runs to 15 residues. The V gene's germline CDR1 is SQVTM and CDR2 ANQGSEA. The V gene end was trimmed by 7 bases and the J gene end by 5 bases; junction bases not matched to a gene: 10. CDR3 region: CSGDGLAGGDNEQFF. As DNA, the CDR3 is TGCAGCGGCGATGGTCTAGCGGGGGGCGACAATGAGCAGTTCTTC.

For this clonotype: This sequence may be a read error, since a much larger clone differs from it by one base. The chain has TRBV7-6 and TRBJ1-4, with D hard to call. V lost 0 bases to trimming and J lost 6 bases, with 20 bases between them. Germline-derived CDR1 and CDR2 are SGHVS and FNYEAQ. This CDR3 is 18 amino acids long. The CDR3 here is CASSLATGFIGGDEKLFF. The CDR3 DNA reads TGTGCCAGCAGCTTAGCTACGGGATTTATAGGAGGTGATGAAAAACTGTTTTTT.

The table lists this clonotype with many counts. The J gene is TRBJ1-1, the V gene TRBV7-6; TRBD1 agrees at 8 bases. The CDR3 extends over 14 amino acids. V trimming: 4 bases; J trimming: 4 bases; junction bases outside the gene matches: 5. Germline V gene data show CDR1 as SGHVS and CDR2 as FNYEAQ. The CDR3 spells CASSSPGGSTEAFF. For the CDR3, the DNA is TGTGCCAGCAGCTCCCCAGGGGGCAGCACTGAAGCTTTCTTT.

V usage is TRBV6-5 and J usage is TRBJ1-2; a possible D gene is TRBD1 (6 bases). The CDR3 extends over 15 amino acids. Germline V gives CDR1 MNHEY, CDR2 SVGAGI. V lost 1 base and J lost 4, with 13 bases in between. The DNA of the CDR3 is TGTGCCAGCAGTTACTTCACAGGGAGCGGCTATGGCTACACCTTC. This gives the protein CASSYFTGSGYGYTF.

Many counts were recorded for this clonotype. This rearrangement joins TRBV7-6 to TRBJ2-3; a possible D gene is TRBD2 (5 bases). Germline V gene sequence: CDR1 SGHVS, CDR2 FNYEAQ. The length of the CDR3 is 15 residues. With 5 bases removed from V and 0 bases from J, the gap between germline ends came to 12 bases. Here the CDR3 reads CASSPRALSTDTQYF. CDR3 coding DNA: TGTGCCAGCAGCCCGAGGGCACTTAGCACAGATACGCAGTATTTT.

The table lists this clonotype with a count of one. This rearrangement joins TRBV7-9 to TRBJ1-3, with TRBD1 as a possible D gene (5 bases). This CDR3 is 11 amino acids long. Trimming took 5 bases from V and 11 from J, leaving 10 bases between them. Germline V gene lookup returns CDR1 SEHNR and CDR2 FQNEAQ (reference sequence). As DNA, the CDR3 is TGTGCCAGCAGCCGGGACTCGGCCATATATTTT. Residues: CASSRDSAIYF. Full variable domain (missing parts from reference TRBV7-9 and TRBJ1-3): DTGVSQNPRHKITKRGQNVTFRCDPISEHNRLYWYRQTLGQGPEFLTYFQNEAQLEKSRLLSDRFSAERPKGSFSTLEIQRTEQGDSAMYLCASSRDSAIYFGEGSWLTVV.

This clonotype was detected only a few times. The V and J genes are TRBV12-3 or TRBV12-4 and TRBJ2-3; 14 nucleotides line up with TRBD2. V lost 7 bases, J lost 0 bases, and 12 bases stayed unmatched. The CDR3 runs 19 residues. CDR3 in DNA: TGTGCCAGCATCCGACTAGCGGGGGGGGTGAGTCGAAGCACAGATACGCAGTATTTT. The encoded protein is CASIRLAGGVSRSTDTQYF.

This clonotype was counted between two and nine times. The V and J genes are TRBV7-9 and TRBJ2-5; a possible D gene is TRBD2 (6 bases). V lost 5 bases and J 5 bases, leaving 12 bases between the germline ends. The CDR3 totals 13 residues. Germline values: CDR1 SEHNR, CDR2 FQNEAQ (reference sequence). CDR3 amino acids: CASSRLVRETQYF. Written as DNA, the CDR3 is TGTGCCAGCAGCAGACTAGTACGGGAGACCCAGTACTTC.

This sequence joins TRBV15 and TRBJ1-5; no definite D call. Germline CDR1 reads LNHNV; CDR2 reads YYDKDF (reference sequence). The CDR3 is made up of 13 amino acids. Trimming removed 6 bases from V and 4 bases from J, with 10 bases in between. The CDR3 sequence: CATRYSRNQPQHF. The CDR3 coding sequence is TGTGCCACCAGGTACTCCAGGAATCAGCCCCAGCATTTT. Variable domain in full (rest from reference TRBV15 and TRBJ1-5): DAMVIQNPRYQVTQFGKPVTLSCSQTLNHNVMYWYQQKSSQAPKLLFHYYDKDFNNEADTPDNFQSRRPNTSFCFLDIRSPGLGDTAMYLCATRYSRNQPQHFGDGTRLSIL.

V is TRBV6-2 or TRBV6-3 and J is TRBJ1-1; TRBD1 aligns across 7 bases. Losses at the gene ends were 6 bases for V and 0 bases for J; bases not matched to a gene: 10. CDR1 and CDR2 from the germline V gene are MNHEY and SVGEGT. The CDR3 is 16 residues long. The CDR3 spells CASRQPGQHMNTEAFF. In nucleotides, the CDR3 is TGTGCCAGCAGGCAACCGGGACAGCACATGAACACTGAAGCTTTCTTT.

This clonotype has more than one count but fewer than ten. The DNA of the CDR3 is TGTGCCAGCAGTTACGGCACTTGGGGATCCTACAATGAGCAGTTCTTC. It is translated as CASSYGTWGSYNEQFF. The chain links TRBV6-5 to TRBJ2-1; no clear D. Between the trimmed V and J ends, which lost 2 bases and 1 base, there was a span of 12 bases. This CDR3 contains 16 residues. The germline gives CDR1 MNHEY, CDR2 SVGAGI.

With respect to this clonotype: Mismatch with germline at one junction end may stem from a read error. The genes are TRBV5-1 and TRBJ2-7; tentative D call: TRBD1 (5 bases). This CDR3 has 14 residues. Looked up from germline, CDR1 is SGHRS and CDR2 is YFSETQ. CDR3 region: CASRLAGQVYEQYF. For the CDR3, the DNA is TGCGCCAGCCGCTTGGCAGGGCAAGTCTACGAGCAGTACTTC. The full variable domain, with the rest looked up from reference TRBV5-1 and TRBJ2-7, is KAGVTQTPRYLIKTRGQQVTLSCSPISGHRSVSWYQQTPGQGLQFLFEYFSETQRNKGNFPGRFSGRQFSNSRSEMNVSTLELGDSALYLCASRLAGQVYEQYFGPGTRLTVT.

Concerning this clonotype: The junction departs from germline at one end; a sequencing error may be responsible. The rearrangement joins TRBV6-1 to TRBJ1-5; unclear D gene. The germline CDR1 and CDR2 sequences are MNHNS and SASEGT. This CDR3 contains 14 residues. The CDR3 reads CTSSGGPINQPQHF. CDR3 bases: TGTACCAGCAGTGGAGGACCGATCAATCAGCCCCAGCATTTT.

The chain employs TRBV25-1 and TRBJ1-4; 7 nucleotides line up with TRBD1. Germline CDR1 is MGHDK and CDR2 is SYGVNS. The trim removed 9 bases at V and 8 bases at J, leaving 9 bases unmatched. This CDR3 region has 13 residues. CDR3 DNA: TGTGCCAGTAAGGGGGCAGAGAAAGAAAAACTGTTTTTT. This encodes CASKGAEKEKLFF. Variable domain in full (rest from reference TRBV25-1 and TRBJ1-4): EADIYQTPRYLVIGTGKKITLECSQTMGHDKMYWYQQDPGMELHLIHYSYGVNSTEKGDLSSESTVSRIRTEHFPLTLESARPSHTSQYLCASKGAEKEKLFFGSGTQLSVL.

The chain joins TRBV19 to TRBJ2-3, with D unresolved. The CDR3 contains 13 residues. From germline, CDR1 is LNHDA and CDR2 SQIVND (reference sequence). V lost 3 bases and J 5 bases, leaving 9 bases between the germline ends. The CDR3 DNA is TGTGCCAGTAGTATGCCCTCTGGAGATACGCAGTATTTT. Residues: CASSMPSGDTQYF.

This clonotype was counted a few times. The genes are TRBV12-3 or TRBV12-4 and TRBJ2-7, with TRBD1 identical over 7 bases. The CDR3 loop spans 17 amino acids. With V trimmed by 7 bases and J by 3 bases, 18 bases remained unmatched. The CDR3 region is CASTSRRTGLPFYEQYF. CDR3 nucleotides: TGTGCCAGCACCTCCCGTCGGACAGGCCTACCTTTCTACGAGCAGTACTTC.